This T cell receptor (beta chain) was captured by sequencing in a study of metastatic and nonmetastatic thyroid tumors (dated by TCRdb to the early 2020s). For context, the study as a whole: The researchers compared repertoires between peripheral blood samples and tumor or nodule tissue samples from patients with malignant or benign thyroid disease.

This clone was found a few times. No antigen is known for it. Per-nucleotide qualities are absent, and no much larger clonotype sits a single base away. Before undergoing thyroid surgery, none of the patients had been given any kind of treatment. Using T-cell receptor beta sequencing, the study looked back at clinical samples from patients collected from about 2011 to 2018. Libraries came from PCR. The listed sequencing device is Illumina HiSeq 4000. The TCR beta-chain CDR3 region of each patient was profiled by high-throughput sequencing. In the source study's methods: The researchers built a classifier to tell apart papillary thyroid cancer patients with distant metastasis, based on CDR3 differences among clinicopathological groups. The Shannon index was used to measure repertoire diversity, and the Morisita-Horn index was used to measure how similar tumor and blood repertoires were. In-frame beta chains were kept once TCRdb had trimmed the public reads at Q25 with fastp and called clones with MiXCR. The V and J calls come from TCRdb's annotation, not from the publication. Here the sample has over 40,000 clones; about 25% occur a single time. The top ten hold about 3.5% of the sample.

The research as a whole found: In both blood and tumor samples, TCR beta diversity was reported to be significantly higher in malignant tumors than in benign nodules.

Specimen: blood. The sequence was collected from a male donor with papillary thyroid cancer or a benign thyroid nodule (not recorded which). Some clones in this sample may be carry-over from other donors' samples.

The DNA is TGTGCCAGTAACCACCTCGGCGGGGGAAGACGAGCTTTCTTT. This yields the protein CASNHLGGGRRAFF. The rearrangement joined TRBV19 to TRBJ1-1; perhaps TRBD1 is the D gene, with 5 bases matching. From the germline V gene (reference sequence), CDR1 is LNHDA and CDR2 is SQIVND. A distance of 22 bases separates the germline ends of V and J, which lose 7 bases and 10 bases respectively. From its cysteine to its phenylalanine, the CDR3 spans 14 amino acids. Just the 42-base CDR3 DNA is kept, in frame starting at base 1.